This TCR beta chain was observed in a study of cytomegalovirus exposure and HLA in healthy donors. Study as a whole: Both the roughly 120 validation repertoires and the roughly 620 first-cohort repertoires used the same platform, as reported by a later analysis.

The repertoire was sequenced with immunoSEQ multiplex PCR; TCRdb's copy has only in-frame clones and lacks some. The profile shows 250,000 to 300,000 clones, around 87% of them singletons. Trimming removed 0 bases at V and 0 bases at J, with 12 bases between. Germline CDR1 and CDR2: LNHNV and YYDKDF (reference sequence). The CDR3 has 18 residues. The genes are TRBV15 and TRBJ2-6, with D possibly TRBD1 on 5 matching bases. This sequence originates from a woman aged 18-29 years in good health and CMV-seronegative. What was sequenced was PBMCs. The CDR3 nucleotides are TGTGCCACCAGCAGAGATGTGAGACAGCACTCTGGGGCCAACGTCCTGACTTTC. Protein: CATSRDVRQHSGANVLTF.